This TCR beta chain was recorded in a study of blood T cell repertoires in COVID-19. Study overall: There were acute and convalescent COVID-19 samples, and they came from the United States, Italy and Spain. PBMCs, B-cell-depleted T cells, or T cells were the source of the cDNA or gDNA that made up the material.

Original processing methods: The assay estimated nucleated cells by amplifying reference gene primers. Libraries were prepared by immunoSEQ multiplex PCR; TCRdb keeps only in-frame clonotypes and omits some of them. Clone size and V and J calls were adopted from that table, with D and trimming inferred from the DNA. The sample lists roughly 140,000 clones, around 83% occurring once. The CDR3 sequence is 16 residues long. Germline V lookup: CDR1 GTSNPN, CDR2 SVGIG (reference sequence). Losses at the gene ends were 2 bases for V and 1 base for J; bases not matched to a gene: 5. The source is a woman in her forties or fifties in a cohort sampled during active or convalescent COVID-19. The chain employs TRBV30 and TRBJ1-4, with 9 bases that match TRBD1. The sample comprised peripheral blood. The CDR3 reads CAWSSDRGRTNEKLFF. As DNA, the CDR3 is TGTGCCTGGAGTTCGGACAGGGGTAGAACTAATGAAAAACTGTTTTTT.